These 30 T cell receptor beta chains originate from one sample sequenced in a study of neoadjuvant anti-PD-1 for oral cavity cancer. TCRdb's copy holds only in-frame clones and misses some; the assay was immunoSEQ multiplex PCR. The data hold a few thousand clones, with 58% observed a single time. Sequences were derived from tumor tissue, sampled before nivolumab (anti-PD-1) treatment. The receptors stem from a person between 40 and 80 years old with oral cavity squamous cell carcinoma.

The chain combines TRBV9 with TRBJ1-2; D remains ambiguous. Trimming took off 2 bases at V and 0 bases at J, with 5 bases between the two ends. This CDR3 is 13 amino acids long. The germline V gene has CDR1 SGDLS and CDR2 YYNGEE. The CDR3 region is CASSVSANYGYTF. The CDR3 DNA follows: TGTGCCAGCAGCGTCTCTGCTAACTATGGCTACACCTTC.

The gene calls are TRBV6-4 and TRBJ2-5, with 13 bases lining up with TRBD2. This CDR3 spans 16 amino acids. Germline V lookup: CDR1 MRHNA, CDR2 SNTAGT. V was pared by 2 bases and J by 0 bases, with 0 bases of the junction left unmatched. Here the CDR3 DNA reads TGTGCCAGCAGTGACACTAGCGGGGGGGACCAAGAGACCCAGTACTTC. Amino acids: CASSDTSGGDQETQYF.

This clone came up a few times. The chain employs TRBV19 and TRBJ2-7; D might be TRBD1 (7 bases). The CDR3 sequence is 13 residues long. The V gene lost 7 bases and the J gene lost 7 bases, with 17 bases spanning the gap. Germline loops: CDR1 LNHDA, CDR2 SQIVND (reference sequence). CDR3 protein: CASTTQGGGEQYF. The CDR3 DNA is TGTGCCAGTACCACCCAGGGGGGAGGAGAGCAGTACTTC.

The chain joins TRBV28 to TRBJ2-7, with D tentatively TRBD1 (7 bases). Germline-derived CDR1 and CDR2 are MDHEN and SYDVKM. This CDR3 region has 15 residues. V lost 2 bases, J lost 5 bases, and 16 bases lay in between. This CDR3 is CASSLGLTGTDEQYF. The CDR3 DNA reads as TGTGCCAGCAGTTTAGGGCTGACAGGGACTGACGAGCAGTACTTC.

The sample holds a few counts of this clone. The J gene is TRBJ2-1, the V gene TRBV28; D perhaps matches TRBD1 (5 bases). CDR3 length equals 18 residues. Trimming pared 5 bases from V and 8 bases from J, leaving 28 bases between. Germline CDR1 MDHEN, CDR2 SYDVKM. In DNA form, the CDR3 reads TGTGCCAGCAGTCGCCTGACCGTCACTCGCGCCAGGGTGGATGAGCAGTTCTTC. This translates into CASSRLTVTRARVDEQFF.

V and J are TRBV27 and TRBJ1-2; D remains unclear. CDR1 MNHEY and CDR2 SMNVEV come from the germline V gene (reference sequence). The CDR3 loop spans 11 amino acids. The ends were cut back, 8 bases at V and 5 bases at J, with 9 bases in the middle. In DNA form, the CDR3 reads TGTGCCAGCGGAAAGCTATATGGCTACACCTTC. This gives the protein CASGKLYGYTF.

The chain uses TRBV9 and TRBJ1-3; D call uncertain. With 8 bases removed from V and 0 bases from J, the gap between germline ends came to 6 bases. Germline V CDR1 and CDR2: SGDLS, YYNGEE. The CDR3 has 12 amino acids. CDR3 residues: CASSPSGNTIYF. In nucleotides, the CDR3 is TGTGCCAGTTCCCCCTCTGGAAACACCATATATTTT.

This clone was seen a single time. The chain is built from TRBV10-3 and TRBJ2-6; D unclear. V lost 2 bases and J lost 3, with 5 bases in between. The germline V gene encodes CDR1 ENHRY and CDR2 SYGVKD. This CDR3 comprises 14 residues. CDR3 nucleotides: TGTGCCATCAGTGAGGGGTTTGGGGCCAACGTCCTGACTTTC. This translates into CAISEGFGANVLTF.

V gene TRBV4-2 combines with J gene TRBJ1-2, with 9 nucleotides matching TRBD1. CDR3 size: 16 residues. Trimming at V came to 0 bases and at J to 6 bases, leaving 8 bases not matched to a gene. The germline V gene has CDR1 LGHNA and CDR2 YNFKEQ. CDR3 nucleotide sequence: TGTGCCAGCAGCCAAGAGTTGCCGGGACAGGGTCATGGCTACACCTTC. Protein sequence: CASSQELPGQGHGYTF.

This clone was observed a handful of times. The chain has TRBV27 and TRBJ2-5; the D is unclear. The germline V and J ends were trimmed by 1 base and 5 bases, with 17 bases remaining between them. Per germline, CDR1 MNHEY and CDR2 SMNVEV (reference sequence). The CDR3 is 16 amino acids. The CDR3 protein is CASSLLTPNTQETQYF. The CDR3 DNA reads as TGTGCCAGCAGTTTATTAACGCCTAATACGCAGGAGACCCAGTACTTC.

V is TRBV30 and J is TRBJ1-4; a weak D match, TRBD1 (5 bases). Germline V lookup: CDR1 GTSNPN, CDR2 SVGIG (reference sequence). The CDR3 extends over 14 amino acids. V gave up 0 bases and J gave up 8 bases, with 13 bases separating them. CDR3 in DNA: TGTGCCTGGAGTGTACGGTGGGGGGTAGAAAAACTGTTTTTT. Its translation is CAWSVRWGVEKLFF.

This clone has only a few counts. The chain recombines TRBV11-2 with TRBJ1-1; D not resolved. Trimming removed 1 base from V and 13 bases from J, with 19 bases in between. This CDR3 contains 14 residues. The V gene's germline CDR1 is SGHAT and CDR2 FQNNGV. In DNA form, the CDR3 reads TGTGCCAGCAGCTTAGCTCCGGGCGGGAAGGTTGGTTTCTTT. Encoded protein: CASSLAPGGKVGFF.

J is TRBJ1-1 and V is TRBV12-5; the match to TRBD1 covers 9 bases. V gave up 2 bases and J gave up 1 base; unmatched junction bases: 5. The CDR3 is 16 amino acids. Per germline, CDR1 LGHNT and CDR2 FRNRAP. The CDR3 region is CASGLPTGGPNTEAFF. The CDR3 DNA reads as TGTGCTAGTGGTTTGCCCACAGGGGGCCCGAACACTGAAGCTTTCTTT.

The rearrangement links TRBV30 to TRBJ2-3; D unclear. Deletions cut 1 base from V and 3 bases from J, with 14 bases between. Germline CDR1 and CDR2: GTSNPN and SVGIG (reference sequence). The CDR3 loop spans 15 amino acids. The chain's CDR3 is CAWSDLGLSTDTQYF. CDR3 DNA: TGTGCCTGGAGTGACCTGGGGTTAAGTACAGATACGCAGTATTTT.

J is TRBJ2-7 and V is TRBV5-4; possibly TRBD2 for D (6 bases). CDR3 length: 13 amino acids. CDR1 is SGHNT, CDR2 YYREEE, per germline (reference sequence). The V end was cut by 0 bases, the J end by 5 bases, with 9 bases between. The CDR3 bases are TGTGCCAGCAGCTTGGCCGGCGGGGACGAGCAGTACTTC. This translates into CASSLAGGDEQYF. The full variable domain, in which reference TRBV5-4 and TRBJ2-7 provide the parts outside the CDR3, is ETGVTQSPTHLIKTRGQQVTLRCSSQSGHNTVSWYQQALGQGPQFIFQYYREEENGRGNFPPRFSGLQFPNYSSELNVNALELDDSALYLCASSLAGGDEQYFGPGTRLTVT.

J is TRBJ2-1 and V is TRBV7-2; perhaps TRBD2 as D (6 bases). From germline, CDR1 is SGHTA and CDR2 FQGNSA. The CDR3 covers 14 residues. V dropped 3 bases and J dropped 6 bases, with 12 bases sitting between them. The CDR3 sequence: CASSLATSSNEQFF. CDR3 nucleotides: TGTGCCAGCAGCTTGGCGACTAGTAGCAATGAGCAGTTCTTC.

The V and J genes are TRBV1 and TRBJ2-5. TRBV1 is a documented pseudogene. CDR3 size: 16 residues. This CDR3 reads CTSSHFALGRTETQYF. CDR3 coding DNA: TGCACCAGCAGTCACTTCGCACTGGGACGGACGGAGACCCAGTACTTC.

As DNA, the CDR3 is TGTGCCAGCAGCCCGAGAAACACCGGGGAGCTGTTTTTT. It yields the protein CASSPRNTGELFF. V and J are TRBV9 and TRBJ2-2; D gene unclear. Germline assignment: CDR1 SGDLS and CDR2 YYNGEE. This CDR3 comprises 13 residues. V was shortened by 4 bases and J by 2 bases, with 6 bases between the two germline ends.

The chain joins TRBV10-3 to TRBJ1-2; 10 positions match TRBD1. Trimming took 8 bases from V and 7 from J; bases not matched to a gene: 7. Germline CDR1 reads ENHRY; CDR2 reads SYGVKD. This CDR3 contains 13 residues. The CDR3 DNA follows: TGTGCCATCGCGTCGGACAGGGGGACTGGCTACACCTTC. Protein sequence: CAIASDRGTGYTF.

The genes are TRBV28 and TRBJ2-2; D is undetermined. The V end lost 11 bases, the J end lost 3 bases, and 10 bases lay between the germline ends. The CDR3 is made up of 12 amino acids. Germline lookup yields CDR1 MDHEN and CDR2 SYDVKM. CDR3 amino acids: CAHQTYTGELFF. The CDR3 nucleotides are TGTGCCCACCAAACCTACACCGGGGAGCTGTTTTTT. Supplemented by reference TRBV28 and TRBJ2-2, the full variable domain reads DVKVTQSSRYLVKRTGEKVFLECVQDMDHENMFWYRQDPGLGLRLIYFSYDVKMKEKGDIPEGYSVSREKKERFSLILESASTNQTSMYLCAHQTYTGELFFGEGSRLTVL.

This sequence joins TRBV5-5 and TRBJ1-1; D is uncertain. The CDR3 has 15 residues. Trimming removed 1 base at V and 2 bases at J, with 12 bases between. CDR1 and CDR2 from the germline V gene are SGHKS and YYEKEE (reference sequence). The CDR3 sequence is CASSLMGFGNTEAFF. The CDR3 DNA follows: TGTGCCAGCAGCTTGATGGGGTTCGGTAACACTGAAGCTTTCTTT.

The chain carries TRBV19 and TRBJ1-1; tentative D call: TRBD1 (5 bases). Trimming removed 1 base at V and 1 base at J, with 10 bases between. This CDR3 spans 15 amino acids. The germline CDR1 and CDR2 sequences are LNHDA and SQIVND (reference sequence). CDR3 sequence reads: CASSIVGTANTEAFF. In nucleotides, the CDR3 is TGTGCCAGTAGTATAGTAGGGACGGCGAACACTGAAGCTTTCTTT.

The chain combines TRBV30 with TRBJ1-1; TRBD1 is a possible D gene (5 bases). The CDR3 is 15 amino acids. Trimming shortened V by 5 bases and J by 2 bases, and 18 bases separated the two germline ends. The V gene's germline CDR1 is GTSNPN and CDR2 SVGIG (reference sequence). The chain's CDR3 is CAWGTTGSYNTEAFF. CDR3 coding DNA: TGTGCCTGGGGGACTACAGGCAGCTATAACACTGAAGCTTTCTTT. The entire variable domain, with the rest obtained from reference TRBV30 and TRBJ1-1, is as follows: SQTIHQWPATLVQPVGSPLSLECTVEGTSNPNLYWYRQAAGRGLQLLFYSVGIGQISSEVPQNLSASRPQDRQFILSSKKLLLSDSGFYLCAWGTTGSYNTEAFFGQGTRLTVV.

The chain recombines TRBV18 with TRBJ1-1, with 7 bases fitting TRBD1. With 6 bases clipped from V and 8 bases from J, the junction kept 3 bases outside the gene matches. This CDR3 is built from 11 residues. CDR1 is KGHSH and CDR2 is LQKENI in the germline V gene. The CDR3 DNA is TGTGCCAGCTCCTCAGGGGGAGAAGCTTTCTTT. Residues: CASSSGGEAFF.

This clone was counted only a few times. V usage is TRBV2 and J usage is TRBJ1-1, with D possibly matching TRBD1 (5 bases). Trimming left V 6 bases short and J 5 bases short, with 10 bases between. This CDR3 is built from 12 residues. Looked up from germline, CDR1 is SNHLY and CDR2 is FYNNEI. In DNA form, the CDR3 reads TGTGCCAGCAGGGGGCAGGGAACTGAAGCTTTCTTT. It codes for CASRGQGTEAFF.

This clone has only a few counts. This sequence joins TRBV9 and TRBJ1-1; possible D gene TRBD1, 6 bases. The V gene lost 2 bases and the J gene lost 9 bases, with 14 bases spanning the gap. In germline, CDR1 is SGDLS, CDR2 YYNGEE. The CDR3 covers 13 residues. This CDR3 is CASSVTGSGKAFF. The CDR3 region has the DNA TGTGCCAGCAGCGTGACAGGCTCGGGTAAAGCTTTCTTT.

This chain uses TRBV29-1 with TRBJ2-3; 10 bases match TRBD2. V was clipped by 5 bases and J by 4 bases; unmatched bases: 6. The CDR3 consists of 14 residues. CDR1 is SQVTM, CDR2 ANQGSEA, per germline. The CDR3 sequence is CSVLAGGGSDTQYF. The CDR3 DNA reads TGCAGCGTTTTAGCGGGGGGCGGGTCAGATACGCAGTATTTT.

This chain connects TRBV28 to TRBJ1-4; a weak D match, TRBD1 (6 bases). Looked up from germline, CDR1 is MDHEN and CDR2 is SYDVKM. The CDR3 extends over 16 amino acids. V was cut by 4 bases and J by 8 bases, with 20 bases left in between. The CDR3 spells CASSSPGDRIGEKLFF. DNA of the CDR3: TGTGCCAGCAGTTCCCCGGGAGACAGGATTGGGGAAAAACTGTTTTTT. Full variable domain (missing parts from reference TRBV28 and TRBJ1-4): DVKVTQSSRYLVKRTGEKVFLECVQDMDHENMFWYRQDPGLGLRLIYFSYDVKMKEKGDIPEGYSVSREKKERFSLILESASTNQTSMYLCASSSPGDRIGEKLFFGSGTQLSVL.

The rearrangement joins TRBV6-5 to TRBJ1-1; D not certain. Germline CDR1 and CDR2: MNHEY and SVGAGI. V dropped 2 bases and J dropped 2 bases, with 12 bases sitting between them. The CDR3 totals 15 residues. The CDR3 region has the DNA TGTGCCAGCAGTTACCGAAAGGGCGGAAACACTGAAGCTTTCTTT. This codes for CASSYRKGGNTEAFF.

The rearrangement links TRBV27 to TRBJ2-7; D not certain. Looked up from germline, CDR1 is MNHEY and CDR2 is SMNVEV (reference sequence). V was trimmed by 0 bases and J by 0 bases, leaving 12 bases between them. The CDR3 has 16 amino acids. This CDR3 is CASSLSASLASYEQYF. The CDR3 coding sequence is TGTGCCAGCAGTTTATCGGCCAGCCTCGCCTCCTACGAGCAGTACTTC.